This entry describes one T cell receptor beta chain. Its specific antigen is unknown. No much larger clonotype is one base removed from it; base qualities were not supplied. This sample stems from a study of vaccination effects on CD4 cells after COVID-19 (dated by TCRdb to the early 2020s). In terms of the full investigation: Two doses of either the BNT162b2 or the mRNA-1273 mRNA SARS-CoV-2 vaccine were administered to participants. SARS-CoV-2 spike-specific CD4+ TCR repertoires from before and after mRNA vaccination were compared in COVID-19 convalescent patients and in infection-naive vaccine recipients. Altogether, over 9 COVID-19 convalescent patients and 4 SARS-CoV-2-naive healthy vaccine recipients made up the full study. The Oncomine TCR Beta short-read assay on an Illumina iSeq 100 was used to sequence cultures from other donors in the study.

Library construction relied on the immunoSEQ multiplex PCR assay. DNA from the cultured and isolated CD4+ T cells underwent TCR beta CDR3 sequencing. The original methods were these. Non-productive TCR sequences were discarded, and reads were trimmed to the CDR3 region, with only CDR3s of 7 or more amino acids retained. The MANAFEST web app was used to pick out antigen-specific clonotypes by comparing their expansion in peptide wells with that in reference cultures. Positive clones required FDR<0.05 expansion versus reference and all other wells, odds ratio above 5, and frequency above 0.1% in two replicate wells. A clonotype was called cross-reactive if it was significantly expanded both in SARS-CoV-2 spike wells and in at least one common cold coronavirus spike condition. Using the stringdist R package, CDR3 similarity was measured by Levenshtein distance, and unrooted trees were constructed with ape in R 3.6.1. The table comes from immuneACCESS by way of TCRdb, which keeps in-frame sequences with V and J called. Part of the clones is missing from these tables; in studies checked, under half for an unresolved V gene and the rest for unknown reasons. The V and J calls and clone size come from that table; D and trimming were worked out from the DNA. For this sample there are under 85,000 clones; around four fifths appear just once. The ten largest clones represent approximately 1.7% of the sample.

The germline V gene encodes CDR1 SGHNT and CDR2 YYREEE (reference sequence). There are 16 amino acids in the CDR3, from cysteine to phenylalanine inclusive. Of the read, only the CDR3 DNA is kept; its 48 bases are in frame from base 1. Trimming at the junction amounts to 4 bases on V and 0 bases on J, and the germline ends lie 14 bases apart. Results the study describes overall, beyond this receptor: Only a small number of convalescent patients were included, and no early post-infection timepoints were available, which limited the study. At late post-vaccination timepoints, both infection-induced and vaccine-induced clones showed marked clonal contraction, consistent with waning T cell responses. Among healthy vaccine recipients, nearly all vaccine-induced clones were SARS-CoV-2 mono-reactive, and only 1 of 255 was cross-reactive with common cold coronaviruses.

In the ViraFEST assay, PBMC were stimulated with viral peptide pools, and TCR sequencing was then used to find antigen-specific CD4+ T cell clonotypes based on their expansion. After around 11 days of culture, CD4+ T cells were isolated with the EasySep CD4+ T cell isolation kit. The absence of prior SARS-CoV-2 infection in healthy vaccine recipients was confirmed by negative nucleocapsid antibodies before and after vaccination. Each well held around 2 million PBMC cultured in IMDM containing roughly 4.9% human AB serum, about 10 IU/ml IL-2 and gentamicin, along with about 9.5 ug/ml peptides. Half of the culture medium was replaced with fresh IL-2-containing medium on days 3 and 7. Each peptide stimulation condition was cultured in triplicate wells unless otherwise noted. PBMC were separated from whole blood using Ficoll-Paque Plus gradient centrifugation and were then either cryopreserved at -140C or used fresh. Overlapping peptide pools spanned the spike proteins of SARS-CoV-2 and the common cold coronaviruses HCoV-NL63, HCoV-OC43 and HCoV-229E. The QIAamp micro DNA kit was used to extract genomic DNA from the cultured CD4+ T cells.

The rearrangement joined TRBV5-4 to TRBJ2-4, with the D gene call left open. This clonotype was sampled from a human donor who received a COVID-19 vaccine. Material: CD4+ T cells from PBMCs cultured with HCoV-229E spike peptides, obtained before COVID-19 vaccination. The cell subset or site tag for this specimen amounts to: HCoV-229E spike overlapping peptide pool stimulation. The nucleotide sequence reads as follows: TGTGCCAGCAGCCTAGACTCCTCCGGAGCCAAAAACATTCAGTACTTC. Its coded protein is CASSLDSSGAKNIQYF.